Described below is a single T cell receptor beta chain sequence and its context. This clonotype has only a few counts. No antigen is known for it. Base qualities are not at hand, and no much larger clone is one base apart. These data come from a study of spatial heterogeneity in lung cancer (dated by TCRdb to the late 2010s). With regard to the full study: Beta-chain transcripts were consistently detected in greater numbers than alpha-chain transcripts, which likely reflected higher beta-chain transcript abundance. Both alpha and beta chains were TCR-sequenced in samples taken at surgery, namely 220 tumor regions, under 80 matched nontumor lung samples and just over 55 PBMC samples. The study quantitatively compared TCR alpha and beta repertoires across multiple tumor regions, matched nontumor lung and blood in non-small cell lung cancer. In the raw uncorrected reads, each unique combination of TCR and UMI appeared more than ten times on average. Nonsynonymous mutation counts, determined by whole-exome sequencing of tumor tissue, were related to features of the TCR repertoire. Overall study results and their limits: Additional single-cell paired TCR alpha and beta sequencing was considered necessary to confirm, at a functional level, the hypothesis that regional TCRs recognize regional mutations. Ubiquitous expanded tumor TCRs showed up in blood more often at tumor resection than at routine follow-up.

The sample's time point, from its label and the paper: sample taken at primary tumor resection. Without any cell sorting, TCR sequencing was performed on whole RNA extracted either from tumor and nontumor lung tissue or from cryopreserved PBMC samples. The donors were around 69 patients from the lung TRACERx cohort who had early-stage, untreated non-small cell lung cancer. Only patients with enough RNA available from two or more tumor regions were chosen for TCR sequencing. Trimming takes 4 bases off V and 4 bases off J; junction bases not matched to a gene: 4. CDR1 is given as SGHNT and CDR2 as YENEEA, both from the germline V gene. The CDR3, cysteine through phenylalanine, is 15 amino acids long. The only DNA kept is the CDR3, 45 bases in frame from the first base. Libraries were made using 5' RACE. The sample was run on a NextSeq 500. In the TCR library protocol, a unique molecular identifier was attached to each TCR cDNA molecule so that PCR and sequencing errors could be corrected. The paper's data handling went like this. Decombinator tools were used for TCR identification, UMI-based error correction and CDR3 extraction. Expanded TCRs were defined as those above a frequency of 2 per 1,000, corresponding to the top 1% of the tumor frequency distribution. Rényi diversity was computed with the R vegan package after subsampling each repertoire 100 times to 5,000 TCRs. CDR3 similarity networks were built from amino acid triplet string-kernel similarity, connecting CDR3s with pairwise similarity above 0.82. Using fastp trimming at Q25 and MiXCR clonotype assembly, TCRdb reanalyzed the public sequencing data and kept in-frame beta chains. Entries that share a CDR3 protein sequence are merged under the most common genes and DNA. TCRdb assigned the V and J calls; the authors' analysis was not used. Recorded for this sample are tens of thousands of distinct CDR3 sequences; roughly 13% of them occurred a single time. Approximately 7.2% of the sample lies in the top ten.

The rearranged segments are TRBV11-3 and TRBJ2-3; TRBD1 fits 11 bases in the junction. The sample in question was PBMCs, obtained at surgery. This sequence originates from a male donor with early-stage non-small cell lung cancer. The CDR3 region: CASSWTGGYSDTQYF. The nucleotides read TGTGCCAGCAGCTGGACAGGGGGCTATTCAGATACGCAGTATTTT. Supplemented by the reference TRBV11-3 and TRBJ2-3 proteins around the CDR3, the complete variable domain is EAGVVQSPRYKIIEKKQPVAFWCNPISGHNTLYWYLQNLGQGPELLIRYENEEAVDDSQLPKDRFSAERLKGVDSTLKIQPAELGDSAVYLCASSWTGGYSDTQYFGPGTRLTVL.